The 10 T cell receptor beta chains below come from one sample, sequenced in a study of identical twins. TCRdb processed the 5' RACE reads anew with MiXCR; each CDR3 protein has one entry. The sample has 350,000 to 450,000 distinct CDR3 sequences, under 20% seen once. Sequencing input: naive T cells sorted from blood. The receptors were sampled from a middle-aged man in good health.

This clonotype was counted only a few times. The chain has TRBV7-9 and TRBJ1-1; TRBD1 agrees at 9 bases. The V gene's germline CDR1 is SEHNR and CDR2 FQNEAQ (reference sequence). J was trimmed by 5 bases and V by 4 bases; bases with no gene match: 14. The CDR3 extends over 17 amino acids. DNA of the CDR3: TGTGCCAGCAGCTCCACCCCGGGACAGGGTATTCTGACTGAAGCTTTCTTT. Amino acid sequence: CASSSTPGQGILTEAFF.

This clonotype was seen many times. The rearrangement uses TRBV5-1 and TRBJ2-1; 9 nucleotides agree with TRBD2. CDR3 size: 16 residues. Germline CDR1 is SGHRS and CDR2 is YFSETQ. The ends lost 3 bases at V and 4 bases at J; junction bases unmatched: 8. CDR3 DNA sequence: TGCGCCAGCAGCTACGGGGGTAGCGGGAGTTACAATGAGCAGTTCTTC. This translates into CASSYGGSGSYNEQFF.

The chain combines TRBV5-1 with TRBJ2-1, with 10 positions matching TRBD2. With 1 base clipped from V and 7 bases from J, the junction kept 5 bases outside the gene matches. The CDR3 covers 15 residues. In germline, CDR1 is SGHRS, CDR2 YFSETQ. CDR3 bases: TGCGCCAGCAGCTTGTGGAGCGGGGGGGCTAATGAGCAGTTCTTC. Translated: CASSLWSGGANEQFF.

The rearrangement links TRBV9 to TRBJ2-3, with TRBD2 identical over 10 bases. J was trimmed by 3 bases and V by 3 bases; bases with no gene match: 7. The CDR3 contains 16 residues. Germline values: CDR1 SGDLS, CDR2 YYNGEE. Here the CDR3 DNA reads TGTGCCAGCAGCGAGCTAGCGGGAGTCAATACAGATACGCAGTATTTT. The encoded protein is CASSELAGVNTDTQYF.

There are a few counts of this clonotype. The chain recombines TRBV10-3 with TRBJ1-6; D call uncertain. Trimming took off 2 bases at V and 14 bases at J, with 10 bases between the two ends. The CDR3 runs 12 residues. Germline lookup yields CDR1 ENHRY and CDR2 SYGVKD. This CDR3 reads CAISERDRALHF. The CDR3 region has the DNA TGTGCCATCAGTGAGCGGGATAGGGCCCTCCACTTT.

This clonotype was detected ten times or more. The chain links TRBV5-5 to TRBJ1-1; 7 nucleotides align to TRBD1. This CDR3 spans 16 amino acids. Germline-derived CDR1 and CDR2 are SGHKS and YYEKEE (reference sequence). V dropped 4 bases and J dropped 5; count of bases not matched to a gene: 14. CDR3: CASSPRATGRGTEAFF. The CDR3, as DNA: TGTGCCAGCAGCCCCCGGGCGACAGGGAGGGGGACTGAAGCTTTCTTT. Based on the CDR3 plus reference TRBV5-5 and TRBJ1-1, the full variable domain is DAGVTQSPTHLIKTRGQQVTLRCSPISGHKSVSWYQQVLGQGPQFIFQYYEKEERGRGNFPDRFSARQFPNYSSELNVNALLLGDSALYLCASSPRATGRGTEAFFGQGTRLTVV.

Worth noting for this clonotype: A junction boundary mismatches the germline segment, possibly from a read error. The chain combines TRBV7-7 with TRBJ2-1; TRBD2 matches 16 bases. This CDR3 region has 13 residues. Germline lookup yields CDR1 SSHAT and CDR2 FNYEAQ (reference sequence). The DNA for the CDR3 is TGTGCTAGCAGCGGGACTAGCGGGGGGGATCAGTTCTTC. It is translated as CASSGTSGGDQFF.

This rearrangement joins TRBV12-3 or TRBV12-4 to TRBJ2-7; D may correspond to TRBD1 or TRBD2 (5 bases each). V shed 4 bases and J shed 0 bases, with 10 bases lying between them. There are 14 residues in the CDR3. The CDR3 region is CASSYSGTSYEQYF. CDR3 nucleotides: TGTGCCAGCAGTTACTCAGGGACCTCCTACGAGCAGTACTTC.

This clonotype showed up just a few times. The chain combines TRBV20-1 with TRBJ1-2; D gene uncertain. The CDR3 extends over 14 amino acids. Trimming cost V 0 bases and J 1 base, with 9 bases left between them. CDR1 and CDR2 (germline): DFQATT, SNEGSKA (reference sequence). CDR3 sequence reads: CSARDNPINYGYTF. The CDR3 DNA is TGCAGTGCTAGAGATAACCCAATTAACTATGGCTACACCTTC.

This clonotype was observed a handful of times. V is TRBV15 and J is TRBJ2-3; 7 bases map to TRBD1. CDR1 is LNHNV and CDR2 is YYDKDF in the germline V gene (reference sequence). V was clipped by 3 bases and J by 9 bases; unmatched bases: 0. CDR3 size: 11 residues. CDR3 sequence reads: CATSRTGTQYF. The CDR3 DNA reads as TGTGCCACCAGCAGGACAGGGACGCAGTATTTT.